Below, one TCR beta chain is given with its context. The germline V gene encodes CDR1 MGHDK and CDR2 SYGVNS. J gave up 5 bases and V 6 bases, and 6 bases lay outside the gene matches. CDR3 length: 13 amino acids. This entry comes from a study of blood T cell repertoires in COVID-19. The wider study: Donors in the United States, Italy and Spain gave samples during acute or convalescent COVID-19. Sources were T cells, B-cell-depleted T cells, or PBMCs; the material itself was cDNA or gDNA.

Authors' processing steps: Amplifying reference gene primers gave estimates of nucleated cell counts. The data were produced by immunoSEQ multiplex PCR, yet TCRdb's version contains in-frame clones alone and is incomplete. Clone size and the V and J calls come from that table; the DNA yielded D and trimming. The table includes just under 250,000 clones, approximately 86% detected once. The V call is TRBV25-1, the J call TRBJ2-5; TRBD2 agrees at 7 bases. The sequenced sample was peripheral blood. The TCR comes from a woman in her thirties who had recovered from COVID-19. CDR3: CASSPDGGETQYF. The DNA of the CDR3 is TGTGCCAGCAGCCCCGACGGGGGGGAGACCCAGTACTTC.